The 13 T cell receptor beta chains given below trace back to one sample, sequenced in a study of T cell responses to AZD1222 COVID-19 vaccine. Clones were sequenced by immunoSEQ multiplex PCR, and TCRdb holds only the in-frame ones, with some missing. Here the sample spans about 140,000 clones, approximately 90% being singletons. The sequencing here drew on peripheral blood, taken 28 days after the second AZD1222 dose. The receptors shown here come from an adult who received the AZD1222 COVID-19 vaccine.

The sample holds one count of this clone. The chain couples TRBV5-1 to TRBJ2-5; weak D call: TRBD2 (6 bases). Germline assignment: CDR1 SGHRS and CDR2 YFSETQ. There are 18 residues in the CDR3. Trimming took 3 bases from V and 7 from J, leaving 28 bases between them. The CDR3: CASSSLSQPGAKMGTQYF. The CDR3 DNA is TGCGCCAGCAGCTCCTTATCCCAGCCGGGAGCAAAGATGGGGACCCAGTACTTC.

This chain links TRBV16 with TRBJ1-2; 9 bases agree with TRBD1. Germline trimming cut 0 bases from V and 8 bases from J; bases unmatched to any gene: 1. CDR3 size: 13 residues. Germline lookup yields CDR1 KGHSY and CDR2 FQNENV. CDR3 in amino acids: CASSQSGQGGYTF. The CDR3 DNA reads TGTGCCAGCAGCCAATCTGGACAGGGGGGCTACACCTTC. Full variable domain (rest looked up from reference TRBV16 and TRBJ1-2): GEEVAQTPKHLVRGEGQKAKLYCAPIKGHSYVFWYQQVLKNEFKFLISFQNENVFDETGMPKERFSAKCLPNSPCSLEIQATKLEDSAVYFCASSQSGQGGYTFGSGTRLTVV.

The rearrangement joins TRBV18 to TRBJ2-5; tentatively, D is TRBD2 (6 bases). The CDR3 runs to 13 residues. Trimming cost V 1 base and J 5 bases, with 8 bases left between them. Looked up from germline, CDR1 is KGHSH and CDR2 is LQKENI. This CDR3 is CASSPRRGETQYF. DNA of the CDR3: TGTGCCAGCTCACCACGTCGGGGGGAGACCCAGTACTTC.

The J gene is TRBJ2-7, the V gene TRBV3-1 (or the pseudogene TRBV3-2); no clear D. The germline V and J ends were trimmed by 4 bases and 2 bases, with 9 bases remaining between them. From germline, CDR1 is LGHDT and CDR2 YNNKEL (reference sequence). The CDR3 has 13 amino acids. Written as DNA, the CDR3 is TGTGCCAGCAGCCTTTACCAAGCCTACGAGCAGTACTTC. This codes for CASSLYQAYEQYF.

This clone has just one count. The chain joins TRBV27 to TRBJ1-2, with D uncertain. V was pared by 4 bases and J by 8 bases, with 8 bases between. Germline V gene data show CDR1 as MNHEY and CDR2 as SMNVEV (reference sequence). The CDR3 loop spans 11 amino acids. CDR3 in amino acids: CASSSGNGYTF. CDR3 in DNA: TGTGCCAGCAGTTCGGGGAACGGCTACACCTTC.

This clone has only a few counts. The chain has TRBV5-6 and TRBJ1-6; 7 bases are a match to TRBD1. V dropped 1 base and J dropped 7; count of bases not matched to a gene: 11. Germline assignment: CDR1 SGHDT and CDR2 YYEEEE. This CDR3 comprises 17 residues. CDR3 nucleotides: TGTGCCAGCAGCTTGATCGGGACAGACCTATCAAATTCACCCCTCCACTTT. Amino acids: CASSLIGTDLSNSPLHF. The variable domain in full, completed from reference TRBV5-6 and TRBJ1-6, reads DAGVTQSPTHLIKTRGQQVTLRCSPKSGHDTVSWYQQALGQGPQFIFQYYEEEERQRGNFPDRFSGHQFPNYSSELNVNALLLGDSALYLCASSLIGTDLSNSPLHFGNGTRLTVT.

The CDR3, as DNA: TGCGCCAGCAGCTTCACGATCCGGGGACTAGCGGACGATACGCAGTATTTT. Protein sequence: CASSFTIRGLADDTQYF. J is TRBJ2-3 and V is TRBV5-1, with 11 bases aligning to TRBD2. The V segment lost 2 bases and the J segment 6 bases; nucleotides outside the gene matches: 11. Germline loops: CDR1 SGHRS, CDR2 YFSETQ. The CDR3 covers 17 residues.

The chain is built from TRBV10-3 and TRBJ2-7; 13 bases fit TRBD2. Trimming cost V 0 bases and J 6 bases; bases outside gene matches: 5. Germline V gene sequence: CDR1 ENHRY, CDR2 SYGVKD. The CDR3 has 16 amino acids. The CDR3 DNA follows: TGTGCCATCAGTGAGTCAGGGACTAGCGGGGCCTCCGAGCAGTACTTC. Amino acids: CAISESGTSGASEQYF.

The chain uses TRBV9 and TRBJ2-7, with TRBD1 matching over 7 bases. Trimming removed 3 bases from V and 6 bases from J; junction bases left unmatched: 3. The germline gives CDR1 SGDLS, CDR2 YYNGEE. There are 12 residues in the CDR3. The CDR3 region has the DNA TGTGCCAGCAGCGGACAGGGATCCGAGCAGTACTTC. Translating it yields CASSGQGSEQYF.

This clone was recorded once. At one of its ends the junction is not consistent with the germline gene, which may arise from a read error. This chain connects TRBV28 to TRBJ1-1, with D possibly matching TRBD1 (5 bases). Germline V lookup: CDR1 MDHEN, CDR2 SYDVKM. The CDR3 covers 16 residues. The CDR3 DNA reads TGTGCCAGCAGTTTACCGAGTGGGGGAGTGAATACTGAAGCTTTCTTT. Translating it yields CASSLPSGGVNTEAFF.

V gene TRBV5-1 combines with J gene TRBJ2-5; D perhaps matches TRBD1 (6 bases). CDR3 length: 15 amino acids. The V end lost 4 bases, the J end lost 5 bases, and 18 bases lay between the germline ends. From germline, CDR1 is SGHRS and CDR2 YFSETQ. The DNA of the CDR3 is TGCGCCAGCAGCGCCGGGGCAGGGGATGGGGAGACCCAGTACTTC. It specifies CASSAGAGDGETQYF.

The rearrangement joins TRBV7-2 to TRBJ2-3; no firm D call. Trimming removed 5 bases at V and 2 bases at J, with 5 bases between. The CDR3 extends over 12 amino acids. The germline gives CDR1 SGHTA, CDR2 FQGNSA. The CDR3 reads CASSPPTDTQYF. The CDR3 nucleotides are TGTGCCAGCAGCCCCCCCACAGATACGCAGTATTTT.

The chain employs TRBV9 and TRBJ2-1; D is unclear. Trimming cost V 4 bases and J 7 bases, with 9 bases left between them. The germline V gene has CDR1 SGDLS and CDR2 YYNGEE. The CDR3 loop spans 12 amino acids. CDR3 sequence reads: CASSQPANEQFF. CDR3 coding DNA: TGTGCCAGCAGCCAACCGGCGAATGAGCAGTTCTTC.